This is a list of T cell receptor beta chains from one sample in a study of early T cells in non-severe SARS-CoV-2 infection. TCRdb re-analysed the 5' RACE reads in MiXCR, keeping a single row per CDR3 protein. Of tens of thousands of distinct CDR3 sequences in the sample, around 4.5% were seen once. The sequences come from whole blood, collected at baseline. Source of these receptors: an adult who was a healthcare worker with PCR-confirmed SARS-CoV-2 infection or an uninfected control (not recorded which). CDR3s include the opening cysteine and the closing phenylalanine or tryptophan. D genes are given only for firm matches. Clone size, where shown, is once, few, many, or a class for clones that have expanded.

j_gene: TRBJ2-5
abundance: many
v_gene: TRBV9
d_gene: TRBD2
CDR3aa: CASSAASGRQETQYF
CDR3nt: TGTGCCAGCAGCGCCGCTAGCGGCCGCCAAGAGACCCAGTACTTC

j_gene: TRBJ1-6
abundance: many
v_gene: TRBV19
d_gene: -
CDR3aa: CATREAYNSPLHF
CDR3nt: TGTGCCACCAGGGAGGCCTATAATTCACCCCTCCACTTT

j_gene: TRBJ2-2
abundance: many
v_gene: TRBV12-3/TRBV12-4
d_gene: -
CDR3aa: CASSLGPNTGELFF
CDR3nt: TGTGCCAGCAGTTTAGGGCCTAACACCGGGGAGCTGTTTTTT

j_gene: TRBJ1-1
abundance: many
v_gene: TRBV14
d_gene: -
CDR3aa: CASSQDPAGRAEAFF
CDR3nt: TGTGCCAGCAGCCAAGATCCGGCGGGGAGAGCTGAAGCTTTCTTT

j_gene: TRBJ2-7
abundance: many
v_gene: TRBV7-2
d_gene: -
CDR3aa: CASSPSRGREQYF
CDR3nt: TGTGCCAGCAGCCCCTCGAGGGGGAGAGAGCAGTACTTC

j_gene: TRBJ2-1
abundance: few
v_gene: TRBV4-1
d_gene: -
CDR3aa: CASSHPTYNEQFF
CDR3nt: TGCGCCAGCAGCCACCCTACTTACAATGAGCAGTTCTTC

j_gene: TRBJ2-5
abundance: many
v_gene: TRBV14
d_gene: TRBD1
CDR3aa: CASSLSTGGGETQYF
CDR3nt: TGTGCCAGCAGCTTATCGACAGGGGGCGGAGAGACCCAGTACTTC

j_gene: TRBJ2-5
abundance: many
v_gene: TRBV29-1
d_gene: TRBD2
CDR3aa: CSVDAGGQETQYF
CDR3nt: TGCAGCGTTGATGCGGGGGGACAAGAGACCCAGTACTTC

j_gene: TRBJ2-3
abundance: many
v_gene: TRBV14
d_gene: TRBD2
CDR3aa: CASSQVTGLAGTDTQYF
CDR3nt: TGTGCCAGCAGCCAAGTTACGGGACTAGCGGGCACAGATACGCAGTATTTT

j_gene: TRBJ2-3
abundance: many
v_gene: TRBV7-6
d_gene: -
CDR3aa: CASSRNSGSGDTQYF
CDR3nt: TGTGCCAGCAGCCGTAATAGCGGCTCGGGCGATACGCAGTATTTT

j_gene: TRBJ2-5
abundance: many
v_gene: TRBV5-5
d_gene: -
CDR3aa: CASSLRGLETQYF
CDR3nt: TGTGCCAGCAGCTTACGGGGCTTGGAGACCCAGTACTTC

j_gene: TRBJ2-5
abundance: -
v_gene: TRBV7-2
d_gene: -
CDR3aa: CASSLGQGGIQETQYF
CDR3nt: TGTGCCAGCAGCTTAGGGCAGGGGGGAATCCAAGAGACCCAGTACTTC